This T cell receptor (beta chain) was recorded in a study of T-cell reconstitution after alpha-beta-depleted transplantation in children. Germline V gene data show CDR1 as ENHRY and CDR2 as SYGVKD. The CDR3 runs 14 residues. The V and J ends lost 2 bases and 4 bases respectively, with 12 bases between them. A library of TCRbeta sequences, prepared with unique molecular identifiers, was generated. Each CDR3 protein is one row after TCRdb ran MiXCR on the PCR reads. The sample holds under 350,000 distinct CDR3 sequences, approximately 9.6% seen once. The sequence was obtained from a human donor who donated a stem cell graft to a child with SCID. The chain links TRBV10-3 to TRBJ2-7, with D perhaps TRBD1 (6 bases). The sequences come from PBMCs from the stem cell graft donor, collected from the stem cell graft. DNA for the CDR3: TGTGCCATCAGTGAGACAGGGTTAGGTTACGAGCAGTACTTC. This gives the protein CAISETGLGYEQYF.